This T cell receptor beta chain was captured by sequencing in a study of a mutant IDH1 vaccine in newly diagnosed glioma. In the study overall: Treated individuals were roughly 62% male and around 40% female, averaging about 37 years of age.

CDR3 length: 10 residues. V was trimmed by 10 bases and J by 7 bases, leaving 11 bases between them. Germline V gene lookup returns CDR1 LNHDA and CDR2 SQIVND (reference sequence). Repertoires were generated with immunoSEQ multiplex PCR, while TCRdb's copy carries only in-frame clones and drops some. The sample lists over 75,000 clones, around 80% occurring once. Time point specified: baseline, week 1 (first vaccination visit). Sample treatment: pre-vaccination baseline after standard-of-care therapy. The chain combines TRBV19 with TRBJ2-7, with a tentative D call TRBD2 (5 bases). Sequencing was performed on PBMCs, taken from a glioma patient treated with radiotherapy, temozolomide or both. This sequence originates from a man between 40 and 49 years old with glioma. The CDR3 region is CAISTGEQYF. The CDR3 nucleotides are TGTGCCATCTCGACGGGGGAGCAGTACTTC.